The sequence of this T cell receptor (beta chain) was determined in a study of T cell changes during pregnancy in multiple sclerosis. This table comes from immunoSEQ multiplex PCR, and its TCRdb copy is limited to in-frame clones, with some not included. Of some 22,000 clones listed, around 85% are singletons. Comments on this clone: One end of the junction fails to match germline, which may point to a read error.

The sequencing used CD8+ T cells from peripheral blood mononuclear cells, collected before pregnancy. The receptor's source is a female donor with multiple sclerosis, enrolled in a pregnancy study.

The CDR3 DNA reads TGTGCCAGCAGCTTAAGGGTCGCGGGACCCTACAATGCGCAGTTCTTC. Its translation is CASSLRVAGPYNAQFF. The chain has TRBV7-9 and TRBJ2-1; a weak D match, TRBD2 (6 bases). The CDR3 contains 16 residues. Germline CDR1 reads SEHNR; CDR2 reads FQNEAQ (reference sequence).